The 27 T cell receptor beta chains given below trace back to one sample, sequenced in a study of blood T cell repertoires in COVID-19. Clones were sequenced by immunoSEQ multiplex PCR, and TCRdb holds only the in-frame ones, with some missing. The repertoire includes some 87,000 clones, about 83% of them detected once, and around 36% sits in the top ten. Sequenced material: peripheral blood. These receptors came from a man of 80 years or more with active or convalescent COVID-19.

The rearrangement uses TRBV19 and TRBJ1-1, with D perhaps TRBD1 (5 bases). The CDR3 consists of 14 residues. The V end lost 7 bases, the J end lost 5 bases, and 17 bases lay between the germline ends. CDR1 LNHDA and CDR2 SQIVND come from the germline V gene (reference sequence). CDR3 in amino acids: CASIPWGGETEAFF. The CDR3 region has the DNA TGTGCCAGTATCCCTTGGGGGGGGGAAACTGAAGCTTTCTTT.

The chain couples TRBV7-6 to TRBJ2-3; TRBD2 matches 8 bases. J was trimmed by 4 bases and V by 2 bases; bases with no gene match: 2. The CDR3 consists of 14 residues. The germline V gene has CDR1 SGHVS and CDR2 FNYEAQ. CDR3: CASSLRTSPDTQYF. The CDR3 DNA is TGTGCCAGCAGCTTAAGGACTAGCCCAGATACGCAGTATTTT.

The V call is TRBV6-6, the J call TRBJ1-5; tentative D call: TRBD1 (6 bases). V lost 2 bases, J lost 4 bases, and 12 bases lay in between. The CDR3 spans 15 residues. From germline, CDR1 is MNHNY and CDR2 SVGAGI (reference sequence). The CDR3 reads CASSYPGQSNQPQHF. CDR3 nucleotide sequence: TGTGCCAGCAGTTACCCCGGACAGTCAAATCAGCCCCAGCATTTT.

CDR3 residues: CASSIALGQKYNEQFF. The CDR3 DNA reads TGTGCCAGTAGTATAGCCCTGGGACAGAAGTACAATGAGCAGTTCTTC. The gene calls are TRBV19 and TRBJ2-1; 7 positions match TRBD1. Germline V lookup: CDR1 LNHDA, CDR2 SQIVND (reference sequence). V was pared by 1 base and J by 4 bases, with 7 bases of the junction left unmatched. The length of the CDR3 is 16 residues.

The V call is TRBV2, the J call TRBJ1-1; 7 bases agree with TRBD1. V trimming: 9 bases; J trimming: 4 bases; junction bases outside the gene matches: 14. This CDR3 comprises 15 residues. Germline values: CDR1 SNHLY, CDR2 FYNNEI. The CDR3 here is CASIPSGGLATEAFF. CDR3 in DNA: TGTGCCAGTATCCCGTCAGGGGGTTTGGCCACTGAAGCTTTCTTT.

The sample holds one count of this clone. The CDR3 sequence is CATSGDRAGGWAGELFF. The CDR3 DNA sequence: TGTGCCACCAGTGGGGACCGAGCGGGAGGTTGGGCCGGGGAGCTGTTTTTT. The chain links TRBV24-1 to TRBJ2-2, with 9 positions matching TRBD2. The length of the CDR3 is 17 residues. CDR1 KGHDR and CDR2 SFDVKD come from the germline V gene. V lost 5 bases, J lost 6 bases, and 12 bases stayed unmatched.

V and J are TRBV9 and TRBJ2-7; D might be TRBD1 (6 bases). Trimming took off 4 bases at V and 0 bases at J, with 14 bases between the two ends. Germline V CDR1 and CDR2: SGDLS, YYNGEE. The CDR3 is made up of 15 amino acids. CDR3 in DNA: TGTGCCAGCAGCCCAAGGACAGAAAGCTCCTACGAGCAGTACTTC. It encodes CASSPRTESSYEQYF.

The gene calls are TRBV11-3 and TRBJ2-7; no definite D call. V shed 3 bases and J shed 7 bases, with 13 bases lying between them. Germline V gene lookup returns CDR1 SGHNT and CDR2 YENEEA. The CDR3 spans 13 residues. The CDR3 DNA is TGTGCCAGCAGCTTCGGTCAATCGAGGGAGCAGTACTTC. Translated: CASSFGQSREQYF.

J is TRBJ2-6 and V is TRBV30, with D tentatively TRBD1 (5 bases). This CDR3 is 15 amino acids long. V was cut by 2 bases and J by 0 bases, with 8 bases left in between. Germline V gene sequence: CDR1 GTSNPN, CDR2 SVGIG (reference sequence). The chain's CDR3 is CAWSPGYSGANVLTF. For the CDR3, the DNA is TGTGCCTGGAGTCCAGGGTACTCTGGGGCCAACGTCCTGACTTTC.

This clone was counted between two and nine times. The chain joins TRBV7-2 to TRBJ2-7; TRBD1 is a possible D gene (6 bases). The ends were cut back, 5 bases at V and 2 bases at J, with 16 bases in the middle. This CDR3 region has 15 residues. Germline loops: CDR1 SGHTA, CDR2 FQGNSA. CDR3 sequence reads: CASSPQGMAAYEQYF. The CDR3 DNA sequence: TGTGCCAGCAGCCCCCAGGGGATGGCGGCCTACGAGCAGTACTTC. The whole variable domain, filled in from reference TRBV7-2 and TRBJ2-7, reads GAGVSQSPSNKVTEKGKDVELRCDPISGHTALYWYRQSLGQGLEFLIYFQGNSAPDKSGLPSDRFSAERTGGSVSTLTIQRTQQEDSAVYLCASSPQGMAAYEQYFGPGTRLTVT.

This chain uses TRBV4-1 with TRBJ1-2; 7 bases line up with TRBD1. The ends lost 4 bases at V and 2 bases at J; junction bases unmatched: 10. Germline lookup yields CDR1 MGHRA and CDR2 YSYEKL. The CDR3 runs to 16 residues. CDR3: CASSPEQGDVNYGYTF. The CDR3 bases are TGCGCCAGCAGCCCCGAGCAGGGGGACGTAAACTATGGCTACACCTTC.

Written as DNA, the CDR3 is TGTGCCAGCAGCCAAGATGTCCGGGGCCAGGGGGCTAGGACCTTC. Its translation: CASSQDVRGQGARTF. The rearrangement uses TRBV4-2 and TRBJ1-2; 8 nucleotides align to TRBD1. Per germline, CDR1 LGHNA and CDR2 YNFKEQ. V trimming: 0 bases; J trimming: 14 bases; junction bases outside the gene matches: 14. The CDR3 is 15 residues long.

This chain uses TRBV6-6 with TRBJ2-5, with 8 positions matching TRBD2. Trimming cost V 10 bases and J 5 bases; bases outside gene matches: 9. The CDR3 covers 13 residues. Germline loops: CDR1 MNHNY, CDR2 SVGAGI (reference sequence). This CDR3 is CAIRGGQAETQYF. The CDR3 nucleotides are TGTGCCATCCGGGGGGGCCAGGCGGAGACCCAGTACTTC.

The rearrangement links TRBV5-1 to TRBJ2-1, with 10 nucleotides matching TRBD2. The CDR3 loop spans 16 amino acids. The ends lost 4 bases at V and 7 bases at J; junction bases unmatched: 11. The V gene's germline CDR1 is SGHRS and CDR2 YFSETQ. The CDR3 nucleotides read TGCGCCAGCAGCACAACGCGTAGCGGGAGGTTTAATGAGCAGTTCTTC. It encodes CASSTTRSGRFNEQFF.

The rearrangement uses TRBV7-3 and TRBJ1-1; 7 bases are a match to TRBD1. The CDR3 runs to 14 residues. J gave up 1 base and V 2 bases, and 1 base lay outside the gene matches. Germline V gene lookup returns CDR1 SGHTA and CDR2 FQGTGA. CDR3 amino acids: CASSLGTANTEAFF. The CDR3 bases are TGTGCCAGCAGCTTAGGGACAGCGAACACTGAAGCTTTCTTT.

The rearrangement links TRBV7-8 to TRBJ2-3; 10 nucleotides align to TRBD2. Germline CDR1 is SGHVS and CDR2 is FQNEAQ. J was trimmed by 4 bases and V by 4 bases; bases with no gene match: 5. The CDR3 has 15 amino acids. CDR3 amino acids: CASSSLAGFADTQYF. As DNA, the CDR3 is TGTGCCAGCAGCTCACTAGCGGGGTTCGCAGATACGCAGTATTTT.

Ten or more counts support this clone. J is TRBJ1-1 and V is TRBV4-3; D is undetermined. The V gene lost 4 bases and the J gene lost 0 bases, with 6 bases spanning the gap. Germline loops: CDR1 LGHNA, CDR2 YSLEER. This CDR3 has 13 amino acids. The CDR3 loop reads CASSPTVNTEAFF. CDR3 sequence (DNA): TGCGCCAGCAGCCCCACAGTGAACACTGAAGCTTTCTTT.

The chain recombines TRBV28 with TRBJ1-2, with 7 nucleotides matching TRBD1. There are 15 residues in the CDR3. The V and J ends lost 3 bases and 1 base, in that order; junction bases with no gene match: 5. Germline CDR1 is MDHEN and CDR2 is SYDVKM. In nucleotides, the CDR3 is TGTGCCAGCAGTTTTTCGACAGGGCTTAACTATGGCTACACCTTC. Translating gives CASSFSTGLNYGYTF.

V gene TRBV9 combines with J gene TRBJ1-5; 10 bases map to TRBD1. Per germline, CDR1 SGDLS and CDR2 YYNGEE. The length of the CDR3 is 15 residues. V was pared by 0 bases and J by 6 bases, with 3 bases of the junction left unmatched. The CDR3 reads CASSVGDRGPQPQHF. DNA of the CDR3: TGTGCCAGCAGCGTAGGGGACAGGGGACCTCAGCCCCAGCATTTT.

This clone was seen once. The V and J genes are TRBV6-6 and TRBJ2-3; 7 positions match TRBD2. The CDR3 has 15 amino acids. V was clipped by 6 bases and J by 1 base; unmatched bases: 7. Germline CDR1 MNHNY, CDR2 SVGAGI (reference sequence). CDR3 coding DNA: TGTGCCAGCAGCCGGGGGGTGTTGGGCACAGATACGCAGTATTTT. This codes for CASSRGVLGTDTQYF.

J is TRBJ1-5 and V is TRBV5-6; unclear D gene. Germline values: CDR1 SGHDT, CDR2 YYEEEE. The CDR3 is made up of 15 amino acids. The germline V and J ends were trimmed by 1 base and 5 bases, with 13 bases remaining between them. The CDR3, as DNA: TGTGCCAGCAGCTTGTGGCGGCTCAGAGATCAGCCCCAGCATTTT. Its protein is CASSLWRLRDQPQHF.

This clone has just a few counts. V and J are TRBV24-1 and TRBJ2-2; the D is unclear. CDR3 length: 13 residues. V shed 3 bases and J shed 4 bases, with 5 bases lying between them. Germline lookup yields CDR1 KGHDR and CDR2 SFDVKD. The CDR3 DNA reads as TGTGCCACCAGTGATGGCCCCACCGGGGAGCTGTTTTTT. Amino acid sequence: CATSDGPTGELFF.

Only a few counts were recorded for this clone. The chain is built from TRBV6-6 and TRBJ1-1, with a weak D call TRBD1 (5 bases). The CDR3 runs to 12 residues. Deletions cut 8 bases from V and 8 bases from J, with 15 bases between. Germline assignment: CDR1 MNHNY and CDR2 SVGAGI (reference sequence). CDR3 nucleotide sequence: TGTGCCAGCTCTAGCGGGGCAACAGAAGCTTTCTTT. It is translated as CASSSGATEAFF.

The gene calls are TRBV7-9 and TRBJ2-3, with no clear D. The CDR3 is 15 residues long. CDR1 and CDR2 (germline): SEHNR, FQNEAQ (reference sequence). The V and J ends lost 5 bases and 1 base respectively, with 13 bases between them. The CDR3 protein is CASSVTTPGTDTQYF. As DNA, the CDR3 is TGTGCCAGCAGCGTCACTACACCGGGCACAGATACGCAGTATTTT.

The rearrangement links TRBV5-1 to TRBJ1-4, with 9 bases lining up with TRBD1. This CDR3 is built from 14 residues. The germline CDR1 and CDR2 sequences are SGHRS and YFSETQ. V gave up 4 bases and J gave up 8 bases; unmatched junction bases: 6. This chain's CDR3 is CASSTQGAQEKLFF. CDR3 DNA: TGCGCCAGCAGCACACAGGGGGCGCAAGAAAAACTGTTTTTT. Supplemented by reference TRBV5-1 and TRBJ1-4, the full variable domain reads KAGVTQTPRYLIKTRGQQVTLSCSPISGHRSVSWYQQTPGQGLQFLFEYFSETQRNKGNFPGRFSGRQFSNSRSEMNVSTLELGDSALYLCASSTQGAQEKLFFGSGTQLSVL.

Regarding this clone: A junction end diverges from the germline sequence, so it may reflect a read error. The CDR3 sequence is CACSFPGTSGIIEQFF. CDR3 in DNA: TGTGCCTGCAGCTTTCCTGGGACTAGCGGCATCATTGAGCAGTTCTTC. V usage is TRBV7-9 and J usage is TRBJ2-1, with 11 bases identical to TRBD2. CDR1 and CDR2 (germline): SEHNR, FQNEAQ (reference sequence). The CDR3 covers 16 residues.

CDR3 sequence reads: CSVEYWDLTPRTSGELNEQFF. CDR3 bases: TGCAGCGTTGAATATTGGGACTTAACCCCCCGAACTAGCGGAGAACTCAATGAGCAGTTCTTC. The rearrangement joins TRBV29-1 to TRBJ2-1, with 8 bases aligning to TRBD2. Germline trimming cut 2 bases from V and 6 bases from J; bases unmatched to any gene: 27. There are 21 residues in the CDR3. CDR1 SQVTM and CDR2 ANQGSEA come from the germline V gene.